The source of this T cell receptor beta chain is a study of cytomegalovirus exposure and HLA in healthy donors. The primer mix had 60 Vbeta and 13 Jbeta primers. Produced via immunoSEQ multiplex PCR; TCRdb's table is partial and in-frame only. There are about 65,000 clones in the sample, with around a sixth held by the top ten. The CDR3 sequence is 14 residues long. The ends lost 9 bases at V and 5 bases at J; junction bases unmatched: 13. Germline assignment: CDR1 SNHLY and CDR2 FYNNEI. Material for sequencing was PBMCs. The receptor's source is a boy between 10 and 17 years old in good health and CMV-seronegative. V usage is TRBV2 and J usage is TRBJ2-7; 7 bases line up with TRBD2. CDR3 in amino acids: CASFRDSGLHEQYF. The DNA for the CDR3 is TGTGCCAGTTTCCGGGATAGCGGGTTACACGAGCAGTACTTC.